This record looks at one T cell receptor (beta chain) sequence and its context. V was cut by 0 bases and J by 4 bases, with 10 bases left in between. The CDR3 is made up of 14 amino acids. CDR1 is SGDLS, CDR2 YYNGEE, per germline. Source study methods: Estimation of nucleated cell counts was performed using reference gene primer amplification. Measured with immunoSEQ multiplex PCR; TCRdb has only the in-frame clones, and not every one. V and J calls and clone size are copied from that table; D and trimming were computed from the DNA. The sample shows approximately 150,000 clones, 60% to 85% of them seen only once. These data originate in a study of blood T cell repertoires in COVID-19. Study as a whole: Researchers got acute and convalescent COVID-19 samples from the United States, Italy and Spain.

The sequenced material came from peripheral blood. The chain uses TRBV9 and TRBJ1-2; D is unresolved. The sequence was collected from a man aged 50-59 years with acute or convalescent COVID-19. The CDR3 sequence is CASSVGGSSYGYTF. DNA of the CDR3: TGTGCCAGCAGCGTAGGCGGCAGTAGCTATGGCTACACCTTC.